The rows below give T cell receptor beta chains drawn from one sample of a study of blood T cell repertoires in COVID-19. Sequencing was performed with immunoSEQ multiplex PCR; in TCRdb, only in-frame clones are kept and a portion is missing. The sample yields about 95,000 clones, 70% to 90% seen once. The specimen sequenced was peripheral blood. The source of these receptors is a human donor in a cohort sampled during active COVID-19. CDR3s include the opening cysteine and the closing phenylalanine or tryptophan. The D gene is left open where the match is weak. The size of a clone is reported for some rows only, either as once, few or many, or as a class for expanded clones.

j_call v_call clone_size d_call cdr3_nt cdr3_aa
TRBJ2-7 TRBV7-2 few . TGTGCCAGCAGCTTAGGTCCGGGATCCTACGAGCAGTACTTC CASSLGPGSYEQYF
TRBJ1-2 TRBV27 . . TGTGCCAGCAGCCCATTGGGGGGCTATGGCTACACCTTC CASSPLGGYGYTF
TRBJ1-6 TRBV9 . . TGTGCCAGCAGCGTAGACCCCACTAACGCAAATTCACCCCTCCACTTT CASSVDPTNANSPLHF
TRBJ2-5 TRBV5-1 . . TGCGCCAGCAGGTCCGGGACACTCCAAGAGACCCAGTACTTC CASRSGTLQETQYF
TRBJ1-3 TRBV3-1/TRBV3-2 . . TGTGCCAGCAGCCACGGGACATCCGCTGGAAACACCATATATTTT CASSHGTSAGNTIYF
TRBJ1-2 TRBV7-9 . . TGTGCCAGCAGCACAGAGGGTTTGCATATATATGGCTACACCTTC CASSTEGLHIYGYTF
TRBJ2-7 TRBV10-3 . . TGTGCCATCAGTGAGTCGGTGCGGGTCGGGGCCTACGAGCAGTACTTC CAISESVRVGAYEQYF
TRBJ2-2 TRBV7-9 . TRBD1 TGTGCCAGCAGAGCCAGACAGGGATCGAACACCGGGGAGCTGTTTTTT CASRARQGSNTGELFF
TRBJ1-2 TRBV5-1 . . TGCGCCAGCAGCTTGGGTGGTGAGGGCTACACCTTC CASSLGGEGYTF
TRBJ1-5 TRBV7-9 . TRBD1 TGTGCCAGCAGCTCCCAGGGGGGACAGGCTAATCAGCCCCAGCATTTT CASSSQGGQANQPQHF
TRBJ2-1 TRBV5-1 . . TGCGCCAGCAGCTTGACAACGACGGGTGAGCAGTTCTTC CASSLTTTGEQFF
TRBJ2-7 TRBV6-5 . . TGTGCCAGCACTGCGCAGGGCGCCGACGAGCAGTACTTC CASTAQGADEQYF
TRBJ1-1 TRBV5-4 . . TGTGCCAGCAGCCGCCCGGGGGTAGGCGCTGAAGCTTTCTTT CASSRPGVGAEAFF
TRBJ1-1 TRBV10-3 . . TGTGCCATCAGTGGGGGGCGGGGGCGCGACACTGAAGCTTTCTTT CAISGGRGRDTEAFF
TRBJ1-1 TRBV19 . TRBD1 TGTGCCAGTAGTGGGGGCTTTTTCGGGACAGGGGGAAGAAACACTGAAGCTTTCTTT CASSGGFFGTGGRNTEAFF
TRBJ2-7 TRBV5-1 . TRBD1 TGCGCCAGCAGCCGGGACAGGGGACTTTACGAGCAGTACTTC CASSRDRGLYEQYF
TRBJ2-7 TRBV11-2 . . TGTGCCAGCAGCCCGTGGGTGGGCAGGCAAACCTACGAGCAGTACTTC CASSPWVGRQTYEQYF
TRBJ2-7 TRBV6-5 . . TGTGCCAGCAGAATCGACACATACTCCTACGAGCAGTACTTC CASRIDTYSYEQYF
TRBJ2-1 TRBV4-2 . TRBD2 TGTGCCAGCAGCCAAGGGACTAGCGGCGCGGCTGGGCAGTTCTTC CASSQGTSGAAGQFF
TRBJ1-5 TRBV9 . . TGTGCCAGCAGCGCCCGGGGGGTTCAGCCCCAGCATTTT CASSARGVQPQHF
TRBJ2-2 TRBV29-1 . . TGCAGCGGCAGGCCGATGAACACCGGGGAGCTGTTTTTT CSGRPMNTGELFF
TRBJ2-3 TRBV19 . . TGTGCCAGTAGTCTGAGAGACTTTCCCAGGGCAGATACGCAGTATTTT CASSLRDFPRADTQYF
TRBJ1-6 TRBV7-2 . . TGTGCCAGCAGCCCACTGGGGGCTTATAATTCACCCCTCCACTTT CASSPLGAYNSPLHF
TRBJ1-6 TRBV30 . . TGTGCCTGGAGTCTAGGGGAGGGTTCACCCCTCCACTTT CAWSLGEGSPLHF
TRBJ2-7 TRBV3-1/TRBV3-2 . . TGTGCCAGCAGCCAACCCGACAGCACCTACGAGCAGTACTTC CASSQPDSTYEQYF
TRBJ2-1 TRBV29-1 few . TGCAGCGTCTGGGCGGGGTCCTACAATGAGCAGTTCTTC CSVWAGSYNEQFF
TRBJ1-2 TRBV18 few . TGTGCCAGCTCACCGGGGGCAGGGGTGCATGGCTACACCTTC CASSPGAGVHGYTF
TRBJ2-7 TRBV2 . TRBD1 TGTGCCAGCATTCGTACGGGACAGTCGTACGAGCAGTACTTC CASIRTGQSYEQYF
TRBJ1-2 TRBV2 . . TGTGCCAGCAGTGAAGCGCACAGGGTCGGTAACTATGGCTACACCTTC CASSEAHRVGNYGYTF
TRBJ1-2 TRBV5-4 . . TGTGCCAGCAGCGGGGGGGCAGGAGTCTATGGCTACACCTTC CASSGGAGVYGYTF
TRBJ1-1 TRBV6-1 . . TGTGCCAGCAGTGAAAGGTTGCAGGGGAAAGCTTTCTTT CASSERLQGKAFF
TRBJ1-1 TRBV4-3 once . TGCGCCAGCAGCCAAGTGGCGGAAACGGTTGAAGCTTTCTTT CASSQVAETVEAFF
TRBJ2-7 TRBV2 . . TGTGCCAGCACTTATCTTTTTAGCTCCTACGAGCAGTACTTC CASTYLFSSYEQYF
TRBJ1-5 TRBV5-4 . . TGTGCCAGCAGCTTCGGGGGGGACAATCAGCCCCAGCATTTT CASSFGGDNQPQHF
TRBJ2-1 TRBV6-6 . TRBD2 TGTGCCAGCAGTTACACAGGACTAGCGGCCTACAATGAGCAGTTCTTC CASSYTGLAAYNEQFF
TRBJ2-6 TRBV14 . TRBD1 TGTGCCAGCAGCCCAGGACAGGGCAGATCTGGGGCCAACGTCCTGACTTTC CASSPGQGRSGANVLTF
TRBJ1-2 TRBV9 . . TGTGCCAGCAGCGTCCCCCCCAGTGGCTACACCTTC CASSVPPSGYTF
TRBJ1-1 TRBV9 . . TGTGCCAGCAGCGTGGGCATGAACACTGAAGCTTTCTTT CASSVGMNTEAFF
TRBJ1-2 TRBV11-2 . TRBD1 TGTGCCAGCAGCCCCCGACAGGGTGTTGGGGCGAGGGGCTACACCTTC CASSPRQGVGARGYTF
TRBJ1-6 TRBV5-1 . TRBD1 TGCGCCAGCAGCTATCGGACAGGGTCGGGTTCACCCCTCCACTTT CASSYRTGSGSPLHF
TRBJ2-7 TRBV30 once TRBD1 TGTGCCTGGAGTCGTGGACAGGGCTACGAGCAGTACTTC CAWSRGQGYEQYF
TRBJ2-1 TRBV6-6 once TRBD1 TGTGCCAGCAGTTCGGACGGGACAGGGTCCCATGAGCAGTTCTTC CASSSDGTGSHEQFF
TRBJ1-4 TRBV5-4 . TRBD1 TGTGCCAGCAGCACCGGACAGGGGGGCGAAAAACTGTTTTTT CASSTGQGGEKLFF
TRBJ2-1 TRBV5-1 . TRBD1 TGCGCCAGCAGCCCGTCGGACAGGGTCTACAATGAGCAGTTCTTC CASSPSDRVYNEQFF
TRBJ1-3 TRBV5-1 . . TGCGCCAGCAGCTTGGAACCCCGGGGGTCCGGAAACACCATATATTTT CASSLEPRGSGNTIYF
TRBJ1-5 TRBV28 . TRBD1 TGTGCCAGCAGTTTCGCCGGGACAGGGGTAGGTCAGCCCCAGCATTTT CASSFAGTGVGQPQHF
TRBJ2-1 TRBV19 . TRBD2 TGTGCCAGTAGCGACCTAGCGGGGGGGCAGGACAATGAGCAGTTCTTC CASSDLAGGQDNEQFF
TRBJ1-2 TRBV28 . TRBD1 TGTGCCAGCCTTACTCCGTCCGGACAGGCCGCGGCTCTTGGCTACACCTTC CASLTPSGQAAALGYTF
TRBJ1-5 TRBV2 . . TGTGCCAGCAGTGTCTTCAGGACAGATCAGCCCCAGCATTTT CASSVFRTDQPQHF
TRBJ2-1 TRBV4-1 . . TGCGCCAGCAGCCAAGTCTCGAGCTCCTACAATGAGCAGTTCTTC CASSQVSSSYNEQFF
TRBJ1-1 TRBV9 . . TGTGCCAGCGCTGCCCGGGTGAACACTGAAGCTTTCTTT CASAARVNTEAFF
TRBJ2-3 TRBV5-8 . TRBD2 TGTGCCAGCAGTTACGGGGGGGCTAGCACAGATACGCAGTATTTT CASSYGGASTDTQYF
TRBJ1-2 TRBV7-8 . . TGTGCCAGCAGCACCCCGATGCGGGGAGGCTACACCTTC CASSTPMRGGYTF
TRBJ2-1 TRBV30 . TRBD2 TGTGCCTGGAGCGGTAAGGGACTAGCGGGGAGTTACTCCTACAATGAGCAGTTCTTC CAWSGKGLAGSYSYNEQFF
TRBJ2-7 TRBV5-1 . TRBD1 TGCGCCAGCAGCTCGGGGACAGGTGGGTTATATTACGAGCAGTACTTC CASSSGTGGLYYEQYF
TRBJ2-1 TRBV5-1 . TRBD2 TGCGCCAGCAGCTCCCGGACTAGCGGGGATTCCTACAATGAGCAGTTCTTC CASSSRTSGDSYNEQFF